The 22 T cell receptor beta chains below come from one sample, sequenced in a study of early T cells in non-severe SARS-CoV-2 infection. TCRdb called the 5' RACE reads again in MiXCR, with one record for every CDR3 protein. Here the sample spans 25,000 to 40,000 distinct CDR3 sequences, roughly 4.5% being singletons. What was sequenced was whole blood. These receptors all stem from an adult who was a healthcare worker with PCR-confirmed SARS-CoV-2 infection or an uninfected control (not recorded which).

This clonotype was recorded many times. The chain links TRBV7-2 to TRBJ1-5; D call uncertain. The V end lost 1 base, the J end lost 2 bases, and 12 bases lay between the germline ends. Germline loops: CDR1 SGHTA, CDR2 FQGNSA. This CDR3 comprises 16 residues. The CDR3 nucleotides are TGTGCCAGCAGCTTAGGTGCGCGTTCGGGCAATCAGCCCCAGCATTTT. This sequence encodes CASSLGARSGNQPQHF.

This clonotype was detected ten times or more. The V call is TRBV7-9, the J call TRBJ2-1; TRBD1 might be the D (6 bases). The CDR3 has 18 amino acids. CDR1 is SEHNR and CDR2 is FQNEAQ in the germline V gene (reference sequence). Trimming took off 0 bases at V and 6 bases at J, with 21 bases between the two ends. In nucleotides, the CDR3 is TGTGCCAGCAGCTTAGCGCTGGTGGGGGCCGGCGAACGCAATGAGCAGTTCTTC. It encodes CASSLALVGAGERNEQFF. Filled out from reference TRBV7-9 and TRBJ2-1, the complete variable domain reads DTGVSQNPRHKITKRGQNVTFRCDPISEHNRLYWYRQTLGQGPEFLTYFQNEAQLEKSRLLSDRFSAERPKGSFSTLEIQRTEQGDSAMYLCASSLALVGAGERNEQFFGPGTRLTVL.

This clonotype has ten or more counts. This chain joins TRBV6-2 or TRBV6-3 and TRBJ2-1; 9 bases agree with TRBD2. The J segment lost 4 bases and the V segment lost 4 bases, leaving 2 bases of the junction unmatched. The CDR3 has 14 amino acids. CDR1 and CDR2 (germline): MNHEY, SVGEGT. The CDR3 DNA reads TGTGCCAGCAGTTCCGCGGGGGGGTACAATGAGCAGTTCTTC. Amino acid sequence: CASSSAGGYNEQFF.

Only a few counts were recorded for this clonotype. The V and J genes are TRBV14 and TRBJ1-2, with D possibly being TRBD1 (6 bases). Germline V lookup: CDR1 SGHDN, CDR2 FVKESK. Trimming removed 3 bases from V and 5 bases from J, with 16 bases in between. CDR3 size: 15 residues. The CDR3 is CASSQTQGSLYGYTF. CDR3 bases: TGTGCCAGCAGCCAGACACAGGGATCCCTTTATGGCTACACCTTC.

In this sample, this clonotype turned up a few times. The chain combines TRBV10-3 with TRBJ2-2; D gene ambiguous. Germline CDR1 is ENHRY and CDR2 is SYGVKD. CDR3 length: 14 residues. The V gene lost 11 bases and the J gene lost 3 bases, with 16 bases spanning the gap. CDR3 residues: CAVNRVLDTGELFF. The CDR3, as DNA: TGTGCCGTAAACCGGGTCCTGGACACCGGGGAGCTGTTTTTT.

This clonotype was recorded at least ten times. The chain links TRBV7-2 to TRBJ2-1; D is ambiguous. Germline values: CDR1 SGHTA, CDR2 FQGNSA. The CDR3 runs 11 residues. The V end was cut by 2 bases, the J end by 6 bases, with 2 bases between. The CDR3 region has the DNA TGTGCCAGCAGCTTAATCAATGAGCAGTTCTTC. The encoded protein is CASSLINEQFF.

This clonotype came up a few times. V gene TRBV7-9 combines with J gene TRBJ1-2, with a possible D match to TRBD1 (6 bases). V was shortened by 6 bases and J by 6 bases, with 17 bases between the two germline ends. CDR3 length: 14 amino acids. Germline V lookup: CDR1 SEHNR, CDR2 FQNEAQ (reference sequence). In nucleotides, the CDR3 is TGTGCCAGCAGATCTCCGGGAGAGGGGGATGGCTACACCTTC. Translated, it gives CASRSPGEGDGYTF.

The chain's CDR3 is CASSEASGSTDTQYF. CDR3 coding DNA: TGTGCCAGCAGTGAAGCTAGCGGGAGCACAGATACGCAGTATTTT. The chain couples TRBV2 to TRBJ2-3, with 7 bases aligning to TRBD2. The CDR3 has 15 residues. CDR1 and CDR2 (germline): SNHLY, FYNNEI. V shed 0 bases and J 0 bases; nucleotides not matched to a gene: 0.

This clonotype was seen ten or more times. The genes are TRBV9 and TRBJ2-5, with D possibly matching TRBD2 (5 bases). Germline-derived CDR1 and CDR2 are SGDLS and YYNGEE. The CDR3 is made up of 14 amino acids. The V end lost 4 bases, the J end lost 9 bases, and 19 bases lay between the germline ends. CDR3 nucleotides: TGTGCCAGCAGCATCGGACTCCCTCAATCGGCCCAGTACTTC. Residues: CASSIGLPQSAQYF. Supplemented by reference TRBV9 and TRBJ2-5, the full variable domain reads DSGVTQTPKHLITATGQRVTLRCSPRSGDLSVYWYQQSLDQGLQFLIQYYNGEERAKGNILERFSAQQFPDLHSELNLSSLELGDSALYFCASSIGLPQSAQYFGPGTRLLVL.

For the CDR3, the DNA is TGTGCCAGCAGCCATCCCCGAAGGCTAGCGGACATTAAACCGGTGGCGTACAATGAGCAGTTCTTC. Its translation: CASSHPRRLADIKPVAYNEQFF. The chain carries TRBV7-2 and TRBJ2-1; 7 bases match TRBD2. The CDR3 sequence is 22 residues long. Germline assignment: CDR1 SGHTA and CDR2 FQGNSA. V shed 5 bases, J shed 4 bases, and the junction held 29 bases outside the gene matches.

This clonotype was counted between two and nine times. The rearrangement uses TRBV7-9 and TRBJ1-1, with TRBD1 as a possible D gene (5 bases). V was clipped by 3 bases and J by 5 bases, with 13 bases between them. The CDR3 is 14 amino acids. Germline V lookup: CDR1 SEHNR, CDR2 FQNEAQ (reference sequence). The CDR3 sequence: CASSFSIGGTEAFF. DNA of the CDR3: TGTGCCAGCAGCTTTAGCATCGGGGGAACTGAAGCTTTCTTT.

In its sample, this clonotype is medium-sized. The V call is TRBV5-1, the J call TRBJ2-7; D may match TRBD1 or TRBD2 (5 bases each). This CDR3 region has 13 residues. Between the trimmed V and J ends, which lost 4 bases and 2 bases, there was a span of 10 bases. Germline V CDR1 and CDR2: SGHRS, YFSETQ. As DNA, the CDR3 is TGCGCCAGCAGCCATGGGACGGCCTACGAGCAGTACTTC. As protein: CASSHGTAYEQYF.

There are many counts of this clonotype. This chain connects TRBV12-3 or TRBV12-4 to TRBJ2-3, with 11 bases identical to TRBD2. Losses at the gene ends were 2 bases for V and 0 bases for J; bases not matched to a gene: 7. The CDR3 is 18 amino acids. CDR3 DNA: TGTGCCAGCAGTTTATTGTCTAGCGGGGGGCCCAGCACAGATACGCAGTATTTT. As protein: CASSLLSSGGPSTDTQYF.

This chain links TRBV12-3 or TRBV12-4 with TRBJ1-5; D ambiguous. This CDR3 is built from 13 residues. The V gene lost 3 bases and the J gene lost 7 bases, with 10 bases spanning the gap. CDR3 sequence: CASSFTLGQPQHF. The CDR3 coding sequence is TGTGCCAGCAGTTTTACGCTTGGCCAGCCCCAGCATTTT.

This sequence joins TRBV20-1 and TRBJ1-1, with a weak D call TRBD1 (6 bases). Trimming took 8 bases from V and 5 from J, leaving 12 bases between them. Germline CDR1 DFQATT, CDR2 SNEGSKA (reference sequence). CDR3 length equals 11 residues. This CDR3 reads CSPTGRTEAFF. CDR3 DNA sequence: TGCAGTCCGACAGGAAGAACTGAAGCTTTCTTT.

The chain is built from TRBV4-3 and TRBJ1-3; D is unresolved. CDR1 and CDR2 (germline): LGHNA, YSLEER. CDR3 length equals 15 residues. V was cut by 4 bases and J by 0 bases, with 10 bases left in between. Here the CDR3 reads CASSLTMGSGNTIYF. In DNA form, the CDR3 reads TGCGCCAGCAGCCTGACGATGGGCTCTGGAAACACCATATATTTT.

This clonotype showed up many times. This chain uses TRBV6-5 with TRBJ2-3; 7 nucleotides agree with TRBD1. CDR1 is MNHEY and CDR2 is SVGAGI in the germline V gene. V lost 5 bases, J lost 2 bases, and 7 bases stayed unmatched. The CDR3 runs to 15 residues. DNA for the CDR3: TGTGCCAGCAGTCGCCAGACAGGGTCCACAGATACGCAGTATTTT. Translating it yields CASSRQTGSTDTQYF.

In its sample, this clonotype was seen many times. CDR3 residues: CASTPTGGIYEQYF. The CDR3 bases are TGTGCCAGTACCCCGACAGGGGGCATATACGAGCAGTACTTC. The rearrangement joins TRBV19 to TRBJ2-7; 10 positions agree with TRBD1. CDR1 and CDR2 from the germline V gene are LNHDA and SQIVND (reference sequence). The CDR3 length is 14 residues. Trimming at V came to 7 bases and at J to 4 bases, leaving 7 bases not matched to a gene.

This clonotype came up many times. The gene calls are TRBV24-1 and TRBJ2-4; D call uncertain. Germline V gene data show CDR1 as KGHDR and CDR2 as SFDVKD. Trimming removed 9 bases from V and 3 bases from J, with 2 bases in between. The CDR3 runs 10 residues. CDR3 nucleotides: TGTGCCACCCACAAAAACATTCAGTACTTC. This translates into CATHKNIQYF.

The table lists this clonotype with a few counts. V and J are TRBV4-2 and TRBJ2-3, with TRBD1 matching over 8 bases. Trimming at V came to 4 bases and at J to 1 base, leaving 7 bases not matched to a gene. The CDR3 contains 16 residues. Germline V gives CDR1 LGHNA, CDR2 YNFKEQ. The CDR3 reads CASSLSPGQGTDTQYF. CDR3 coding DNA: TGTGCCAGCAGCCTCTCACCGGGACAGGGCACAGATACGCAGTATTTT.

CDR3: CASSQGQGFWYEQYF. DNA of the CDR3: TGTGCCAGCAGCCAAGGACAGGGATTTTGGTACGAGCAGTACTTC. The genes are TRBV3-1 and TRBJ2-7; 7 bases are shared with TRBD1. The germline V gene has CDR1 LGHDT and CDR2 YNNKEL (reference sequence). The CDR3 has 15 amino acids. J gave up 4 bases and V 1 base, and 7 bases lay outside the gene matches.

This clonotype was observed a handful of times. This rearrangement joins TRBV28 to TRBJ2-7; 8 bases agree with TRBD1. Trimming took 5 bases from V and 3 from J; bases not matched to a gene: 3. Germline V gene sequence: CDR1 MDHEN, CDR2 SYDVKM. The CDR3 sequence is 13 residues long. Here the CDR3 reads CASSPDRDYEQYF. CDR3 nucleotide sequence: TGTGCCAGCAGTCCGGACAGGGACTACGAGCAGTACTTC.